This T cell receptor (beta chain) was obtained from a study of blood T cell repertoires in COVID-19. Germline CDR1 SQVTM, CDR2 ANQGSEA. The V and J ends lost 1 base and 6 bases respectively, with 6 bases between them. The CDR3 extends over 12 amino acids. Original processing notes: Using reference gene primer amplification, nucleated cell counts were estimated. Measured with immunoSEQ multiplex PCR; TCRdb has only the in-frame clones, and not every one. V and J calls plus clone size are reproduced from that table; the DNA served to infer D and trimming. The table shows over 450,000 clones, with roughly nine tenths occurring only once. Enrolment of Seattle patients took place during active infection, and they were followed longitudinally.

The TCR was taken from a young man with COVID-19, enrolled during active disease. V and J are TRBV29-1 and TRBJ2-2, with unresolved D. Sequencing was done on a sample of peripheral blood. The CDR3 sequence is CSVEGASGELFF. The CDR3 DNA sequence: TGCAGCGTTGAAGGGGCTTCCGGGGAGCTGTTTTTT.